This is a list of T cell receptor beta chains from one sample in a study of T-cell reconstitution after alpha-beta-depleted transplantation in children. TCRdb re-called the PCR reads with MiXCR, one entry per CDR3 protein. The sample consists of 90,000 to 130,000 distinct CDR3 sequences, 9% to 12% of them appearing once. The source was PBMCs from the stem cell graft donor, collected from the stem cell graft. Source of these receptors: a human donor who donated a stem cell graft to a child with acute lymphoblastic leukemia. Each CDR3 is given with its conserved first and last residue. The D gene is left open where the match is weak. Not all rows give a size; the values are once, few, many and, for expanded clones, a class.

V: TRBV5-1
D: -
J: TRBJ1-6
size: many
CDR3: CASSSTGAASSYNSPLHF
DNA: TGCGCCAGCAGCTCAACGGGGGCGGCTAGCTCCTATAATTCACCCCTCCACTTT

V: TRBV5-1
D: TRBD1
J: TRBJ2-4
size: many
CDR3: CASSSQGVLNIQYF
DNA: TGCGCCAGCAGCTCACAGGGGGTTTTAAACATTCAGTACTTC

V: TRBV20-1
D: TRBD2
J: TRBJ2-1
size: many
CDR3: CSARGLAGGYEQFF
DNA: TGCAGTGCTAGGGGACTAGCGGGAGGGTATGAGCAGTTCTTC

V: TRBV29-1
D: TRBD2
J: TRBJ2-3
size: many
CDR3: CSAPRLAGAGDTQYF
DNA: TGCAGCGCACCACGACTAGCGGGGGCGGGGGATACGCAGTATTTT

V: TRBV4-3
D: TRBD1
J: TRBJ1-2
size: many
CDR3: CASSPRTGSYGYTF
DNA: TGCGCCAGCAGCCCCAGGACAGGGAGCTATGGCTACACCTTC

V: TRBV5-5
D: -
J: TRBJ2-5
size: many
CDR3: CASSLGGPVETQYF
DNA: TGTGCCAGCAGCTTGGGGGGTCCCGTGGAGACCCAGTACTTC

V: TRBV5-4
D: TRBD1
J: TRBJ1-2
size: many
CDR3: CASSLEGTGDYGYTF
DNA: TGTGCCAGCAGCTTGGAGGGGACAGGGGACTATGGCTACACCTTC

V: TRBV5-6
D: -
J: TRBJ2-6
size: many
CDR3: CASTGGGFGANVLTF
DNA: TGTGCCAGCACCGGAGGCGGGTTTGGGGCCAACGTCCTGACTTTC

V: TRBV20-1
D: TRBD2
J: TRBJ2-7
size: many
CDR3: CSAREMAGGPHEQYF
DNA: TGCAGTGCTAGAGAAATGGCGGGAGGGCCCCACGAGCAGTACTTC

V: TRBV29-1
D: TRBD1
J: TRBJ2-2
size: many
CDR3: CSAEYRGRGGELFF
DNA: TGCAGTGCTGAGTACAGGGGGCGAGGCGGGGAGCTGTTTTTT

V: TRBV4-3
D: TRBD2
J: TRBJ2-3
size: many
CDR3: CASSQDSRIAGPRDTQYF
DNA: TGCGCCAGCAGCCAAGATTCAAGAATAGCGGGACCGAGGGATACGCAGTATTTT

V: TRBV5-6
D: -
J: TRBJ2-7
size: many
CDR3: CASSLEPSAAYEQYF
DNA: TGTGCCAGCAGCTTGGAACCTAGCGCGGCCTACGAGCAGTACTTC

V: TRBV18
D: -
J: TRBJ1-1
size: many
CDR3: CASSPMGGTEAFF
DNA: TGTGCCAGCTCACCAATGGGGGGCACTGAAGCTTTCTTT

V: TRBV7-2
D: -
J: TRBJ2-6
size: -
CDR3: CASISPRGGANVLTF
DNA: TGTGCCAGCATCTCTCCCCGAGGTGGGGCCAACGTCCTGACTTTC

V: TRBV5-1
D: TRBD1
J: TRBJ2-2
size: many
CDR3: CASSPHSLGQGRRSGELFF
DNA: TGCGCCAGCAGCCCACACTCTCTTGGACAGGGGCGACGGTCCGGGGAGCTGTTTTTT

V: TRBV9
D: TRBD1
J: TRBJ1-1
size: many
CDR3: CASSVEDRGRLEAFF
DNA: TGTGCCAGCAGCGTGGAGGACAGGGGAAGACTAGAAGCTTTCTTT

V: TRBV20-1
D: -
J: TRBJ2-5
size: many
CDR3: CSAAPGQFQETQYF
DNA: TGCAGTGCTGCACCGGGACAATTCCAAGAGACCCAGTACTTC

V: TRBV5-5
D: -
J: TRBJ2-7
size: many
CDR3: CASSPPDPREQYF
DNA: TGTGCCAGCAGCCCCCCGGACCCACGGGAGCAGTACTTC

V: TRBV20-1
D: TRBD2
J: TRBJ2-3
size: many
CDR3: CSALRAVAGVLADTQYF
DNA: TGCAGTGCCCTTCGTGCGGTAGCGGGAGTTCTTGCAGATACGCAGTATTTT

V: TRBV3-1
D: -
J: TRBJ2-5
size: medium-sized
CDR3: CASSQDGTKQWEETQYF
DNA: TGTGCCAGCAGCCAAGACGGGACCAAACAGTGGGAAGAGACCCAGTACTTC

V: TRBV12-3/TRBV12-4
D: TRBD1
J: TRBJ2-7
size: many
CDR3: CASIPQGAYEQYF
DNA: TGTGCCAGCATCCCGCAGGGGGCCTACGAGCAGTACTTC

V: TRBV28
D: -
J: TRBJ2-7
size: many
CDR3: CASSSPYRDYSYEQYF
DNA: TGTGCCAGCAGTTCCCCTTACAGGGACTACTCCTACGAGCAGTACTTC

V: TRBV7-8
D: TRBD2
J: TRBJ2-3
size: many
CDR3: CASSPHGTTSTDTQYF
DNA: TGTGCCAGCAGCCCCCACGGGACTACTAGCACAGATACGCAGTATTTT

V: TRBV29-1
D: -
J: TRBJ1-6
size: many
CDR3: CSVATEKTSPLHF
DNA: TGCAGCGTGGCGACAGAGAAAACTTCACCCCTCCACTTT

V: TRBV5-6
D: -
J: TRBJ1-2
size: many
CDR3: CASSLLGRGYGYTF
DNA: TGTGCCAGCAGCTTGTTAGGGAGAGGCTATGGCTACACCTTC

V: TRBV20-1
D: -
J: TRBJ1-5
size: many
CDR3: CSARIGGYSNQPQHF
DNA: TGCAGTGCTAGAATCGGGGGGTATAGCAATCAGCCCCAGCATTTT

V: TRBV7-8
D: TRBD2
J: TRBJ2-7
size: few
CDR3: CASSLAFGTSDAADYEQYF
DNA: TGTGCCAGCAGCTTAGCTTTCGGGACTAGCGACGCCGCAGACTACGAGCAGTACTTC

V: TRBV5-1
D: TRBD1
J: TRBJ1-1
size: many
CDR3: CASSSPTGSGTGNTEAFF
DNA: TGCGCCAGCAGCTCTCCCACCGGTTCCGGGACAGGGAATACTGAAGCTTTCTTT

V: TRBV28
D: -
J: TRBJ2-3
size: -
CDR3: CASSQPENAQYF
DNA: TGTGCCAGCAGTCAACCGGAGAATGCGCAGTATTTT

V: TRBV29-1
D: -
J: TRBJ1-1
size: many
CDR3: CSVPDSRSGAFF
DNA: TGCAGCGTTCCCGACAGTCGGTCGGGAGCTTTCTTT

V: TRBV12-3/TRBV12-4
D: TRBD1
J: TRBJ2-5
size: many
CDR3: CASSSGGAETQYF
DNA: TGTGCCAGCAGTTCAGGGGGCGCGGAGACCCAGTACTTC

V: TRBV6-2/TRBV6-3
D: TRBD2
J: TRBJ2-2
size: few
CDR3: CASSPHTSGGLSGSGELFF
DNA: TGTGCCAGCAGTCCTCATACTAGCGGGGGGCTGTCCGGTTCCGGGGAGCTGTTTTTT

V: TRBV12-3/TRBV12-4
D: TRBD1
J: TRBJ1-1
size: many
CDR3: CASSLLQGAWNTEAFF
DNA: TGTGCCAGCAGTTTACTCCAGGGGGCCTGGAACACTGAAGCTTTCTTT

V: TRBV7-2
D: -
J: TRBJ1-6
size: many
CDR3: CASSSRNNSPLHF
DNA: TGTGCCAGCAGCAGCAGGAATAATTCACCCCTCCACTTT

V: TRBV15
D: -
J: TRBJ1-4
size: many
CDR3: CATSRDSNEKLFF
DNA: TGTGCCACCAGCCGCGACAGTAATGAAAAACTGTTTTTT

V: TRBV6-1
D: TRBD1
J: TRBJ2-5
size: -
CDR3: CASSTTSGTGGETQYF
DNA: TGTGCCAGCAGCACTACTTCCGGGACAGGGGGAGAGACCCAGTACTTC

V: TRBV25-1
D: -
J: TRBJ1-1
size: many
CDR3: CASSDGILNTEAFF
DNA: TGTGCCAGCAGTGACGGGATACTGAACACTGAAGCTTTCTTT

V: TRBV5-1
D: -
J: TRBJ1-1
size: many
CDR3: CASSFKGGTEAFF
DNA: TGCGCCAGCAGCTTTAAAGGTGGGACTGAAGCTTTCTTT

V: TRBV18
D: -
J: TRBJ2-5
size: many
CDR3: CASSPIKPNQETQYF
DNA: TGTGCCAGCTCACCGATCAAACCAAACCAAGAGACCCAGTACTTC

V: TRBV5-1
D: TRBD2
J: TRBJ2-1
size: many
CDR3: CASSTSGRRVYNEQFF
DNA: TGCGCCAGCTCTACTAGCGGGAGACGGGTTTACAATGAGCAGTTCTTC

V: TRBV20-1
D: -
J: TRBJ2-7
size: many
CDR3: CSALDRYEQYF
DNA: TGCAGTGCACTGGACCGTTACGAGCAGTACTTC

V: TRBV12-3/TRBV12-4
D: TRBD2
J: TRBJ2-1
size: few
CDR3: CASSSDSGGAGSYNEQFF
DNA: TGTGCCAGCAGTTCAGATAGCGGGGGGGCCGGTTCCTACAATGAGCAGTTCTTC

V: TRBV12-3/TRBV12-4
D: TRBD2
J: TRBJ2-5
size: many
CDR3: CASSPTSGGLETQYF
DNA: TGTGCCAGCAGCCCTACTAGCGGGGGGCTCGAGACCCAGTACTTC

V: TRBV7-9
D: -
J: TRBJ2-7
size: -
CDR3: CASSDGLSYEQYF
DNA: TGTGCCAGCAGCGACGGGCTCTCCTACGAGCAGTACTTC

V: TRBV18
D: -
J: TRBJ2-7
size: many
CDR3: CASSPAAGGYYEQYF
DNA: TGTGCCAGCTCACCAGCCGCAGGGGGGTACTACGAGCAGTACTTC

V: TRBV6-5
D: -
J: TRBJ2-5
size: many
CDR3: CASSYSRGQETQYF
DNA: TGTGCCAGCAGTTACTCGAGGGGTCAAGAGACCCAGTACTTC

V: TRBV4-3
D: -
J: TRBJ2-5
size: many
CDR3: CASSQEDRQETQYF
DNA: TGCGCCAGCAGCCAAGAGGACAGACAAGAGACCCAGTACTTC

V: TRBV2
D: TRBD1
J: TRBJ2-3
size: many
CDR3: CASSLDRGRPDTQYF
DNA: TGTGCCAGCAGTTTGGACAGGGGGCGTCCAGATACGCAGTATTTT

V: TRBV12-3/TRBV12-4
D: -
J: TRBJ1-2
size: many
CDR3: CASRLPSQRGYTF
DNA: TGTGCCAGCAGGCTTCCCTCCCAAAGGGGCTACACCTTC

V: TRBV5-1
D: -
J: TRBJ1-2
size: many
CDR3: CASSVDIDGAGGYTF
DNA: TGCGCCAGCAGCGTTGACATAGACGGGGCGGGGGGCTACACCTTC

V: TRBV12-3/TRBV12-4
D: -
J: TRBJ2-1
size: many
CDR3: CASSSRGSYNEQFF
DNA: TGTGCCAGCAGTTCTCGGGGCTCCTACAATGAGCAGTTCTTC

V: TRBV9
D: -
J: TRBJ1-4
size: many
CDR3: CASSPYESIAANEKLFF
DNA: TGTGCCAGCAGTCCGTACGAATCGATCGCCGCGAATGAAAAACTGTTTTTT

V: TRBV5-4
D: TRBD2
J: TRBJ2-2
size: many
CDR3: CASSRERTSVTGELFF
DNA: TGTGCCAGCAGCCGCGAACGGACTAGTGTCACCGGGGAGCTGTTTTTT

V: TRBV5-6
D: TRBD1
J: TRBJ2-5
size: many
CDR3: CASSPGQGLTQYF
DNA: TGTGCCAGCAGCCCGGGACAGGGGCTGACCCAGTACTTC

V: TRBV29-1
D: -
J: TRBJ2-1
size: many
CDR3: CSVALGGMPYNEQFF
DNA: TGCAGCGTTGCCTTGGGGGGTATGCCCTACAATGAGCAGTTCTTC

V: TRBV5-1
D: TRBD1
J: TRBJ2-5
size: many
CDR3: CASSLATGGLGETQYF
DNA: TGCGCCAGCAGCTTGGCCACAGGGGGCTTGGGAGAGACCCAGTACTTC

V: TRBV11-2
D: -
J: TRBJ1-1
size: many
CDR3: CASSSALGADTEAFF
DNA: TGTGCCAGCAGCTCCGCCCTGGGGGCGGACACTGAAGCTTTCTTT

V: TRBV20-1
D: TRBD2
J: TRBJ2-7
size: many
CDR3: CSARTSGSFYEQYF
DNA: TGCAGTGCTAGGACTAGCGGGAGTTTTTACGAGCAGTACTTC

V: TRBV20-1
D: TRBD1
J: TRBJ1-5
size: many
CDR3: CSARAMAGGMNQPQHF
DNA: TGCAGTGCTAGAGCGATGGCAGGGGGCATGAATCAGCCCCAGCATTTT

V: TRBV7-9
D: TRBD2
J: TRBJ2-1
size: many
CDR3: CASSFTLAGGKDEQFF
DNA: TGTGCCAGCAGCTTTACACTAGCGGGAGGCAAAGATGAGCAGTTCTTC